The T cell receptor (beta chain) under discussion was sequenced for a study of blood T cell repertoires in COVID-19. Study background: Material from acute and convalescent COVID-19 was sourced from the United States, Italy and Spain. Nucleic acid was either cDNA or gDNA, and it came from T cells, B-cell-depleted T cells, or PBMCs.

Germline CDR1 is MNHNY and CDR2 is SVGAGI (reference sequence). V trimming: 5 bases; J trimming: 8 bases; junction bases outside the gene matches: 2. This CDR3 spans 13 amino acids. Per the original methods: By means of reference gene primer amplification, nucleated cell counts were estimated. Libraries were prepared by immunoSEQ multiplex PCR; TCRdb keeps only in-frame clonotypes and omits some of them. Clonal size and the V and J genes are those of that table, whereas D and trimming came from the DNA. There are 52,000 or so clones in the sample; roughly nine tenths occur only once, and roughly 8% lies in the top ten.

Sequencing was performed on peripheral blood. The gene calls are TRBV6-6 and TRBJ1-6; 8 bases fit TRBD1. The sequence derives from a woman aged 70-85 years with active COVID-19. CDR3 bases: TGTGCCAGCAGTCCAGGGGGCGATTCACCCCTCCACTTT. This translates into CASSPGGDSPLHF.